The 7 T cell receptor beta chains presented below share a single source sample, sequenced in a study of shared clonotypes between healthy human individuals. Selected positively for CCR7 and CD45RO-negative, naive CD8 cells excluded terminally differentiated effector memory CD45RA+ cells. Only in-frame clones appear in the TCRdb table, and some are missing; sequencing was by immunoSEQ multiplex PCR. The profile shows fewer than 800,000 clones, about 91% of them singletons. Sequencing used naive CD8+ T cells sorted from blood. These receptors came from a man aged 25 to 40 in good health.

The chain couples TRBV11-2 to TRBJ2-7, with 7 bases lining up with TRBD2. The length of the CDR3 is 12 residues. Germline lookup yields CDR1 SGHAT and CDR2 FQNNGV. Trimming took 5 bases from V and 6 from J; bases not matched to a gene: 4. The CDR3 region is CASSVLAREQYF. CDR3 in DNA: TGTGCCAGCAGCGTACTAGCGCGCGAGCAGTACTTC.

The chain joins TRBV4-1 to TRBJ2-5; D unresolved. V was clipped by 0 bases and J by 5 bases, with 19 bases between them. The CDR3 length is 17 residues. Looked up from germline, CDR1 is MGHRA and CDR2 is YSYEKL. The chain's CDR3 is CASSQDSQLQTGETQYF. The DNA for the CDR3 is TGCGCCAGCAGCCAAGATTCCCAACTACAGACGGGCGAGACCCAGTACTTC.

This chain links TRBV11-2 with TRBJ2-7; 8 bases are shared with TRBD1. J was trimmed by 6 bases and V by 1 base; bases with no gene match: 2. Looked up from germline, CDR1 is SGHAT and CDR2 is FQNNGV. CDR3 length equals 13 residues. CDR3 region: CASSLVTGGEQYF. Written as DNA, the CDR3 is TGTGCCAGCAGCTTAGTCACAGGGGGCGAGCAGTACTTC.

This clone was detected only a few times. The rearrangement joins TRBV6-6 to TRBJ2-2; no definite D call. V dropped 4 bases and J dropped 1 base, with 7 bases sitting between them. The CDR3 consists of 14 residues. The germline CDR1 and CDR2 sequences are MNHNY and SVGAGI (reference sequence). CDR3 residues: CASSLALNTGELFF. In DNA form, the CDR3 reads TGTGCCAGCAGTTTAGCTCTGAACACCGGGGAGCTGTTTTTT.

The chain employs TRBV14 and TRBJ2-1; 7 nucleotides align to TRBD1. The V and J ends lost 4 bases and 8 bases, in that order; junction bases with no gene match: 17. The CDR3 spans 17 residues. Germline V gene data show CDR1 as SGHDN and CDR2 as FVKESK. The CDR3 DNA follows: TGTGCCAGCAGCCCTAGGACAGGCTCTTTCTTTAGGGATGAGCAGTTCTTC. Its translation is CASSPRTGSFFRDEQFF. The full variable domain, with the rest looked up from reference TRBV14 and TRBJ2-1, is EAGVTQFPSHSVIEKGQTVTLRCDPISGHDNLYWYRRVMGKEIKFLLHFVKESKQDESGMPNNRFLAERTGGTYSTLKVQPAELEDSGVYFCASSPRTGSFFRDEQFFGPGTRLTVL.

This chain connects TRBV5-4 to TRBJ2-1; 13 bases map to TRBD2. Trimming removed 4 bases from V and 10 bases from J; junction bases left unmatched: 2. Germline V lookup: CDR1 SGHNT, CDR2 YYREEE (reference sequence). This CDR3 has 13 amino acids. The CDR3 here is CASSAGLAGEQFF. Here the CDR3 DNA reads TGTGCCAGCAGCGCGGGACTAGCGGGGGAGCAGTTCTTC.

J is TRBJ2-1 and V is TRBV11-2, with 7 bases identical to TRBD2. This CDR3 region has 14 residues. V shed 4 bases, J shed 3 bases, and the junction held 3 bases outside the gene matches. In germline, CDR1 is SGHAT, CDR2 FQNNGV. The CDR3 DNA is TGTGCCAGCAGCTATACTAGCGACTACAATGAGCAGTTCTTC. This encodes CASSYTSDYNEQFF.